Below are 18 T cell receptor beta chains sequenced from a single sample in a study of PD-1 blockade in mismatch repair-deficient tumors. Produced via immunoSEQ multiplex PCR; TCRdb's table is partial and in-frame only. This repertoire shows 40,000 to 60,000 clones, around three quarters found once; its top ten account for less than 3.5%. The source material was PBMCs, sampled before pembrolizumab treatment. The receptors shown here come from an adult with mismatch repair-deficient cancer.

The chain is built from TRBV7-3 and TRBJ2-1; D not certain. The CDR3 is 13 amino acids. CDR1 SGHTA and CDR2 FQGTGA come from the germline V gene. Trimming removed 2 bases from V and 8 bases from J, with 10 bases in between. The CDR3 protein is CASSLLVFDEQFF. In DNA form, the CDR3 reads TGTGCCAGCAGCTTACTAGTTTTCGATGAGCAGTTCTTC.

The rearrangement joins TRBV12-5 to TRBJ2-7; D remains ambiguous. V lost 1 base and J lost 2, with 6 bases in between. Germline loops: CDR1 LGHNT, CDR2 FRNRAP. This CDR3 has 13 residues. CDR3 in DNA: TGTGCTAGTGGTTTGGACACCACCTACGAGCAGTACTTC. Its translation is CASGLDTTYEQYF.

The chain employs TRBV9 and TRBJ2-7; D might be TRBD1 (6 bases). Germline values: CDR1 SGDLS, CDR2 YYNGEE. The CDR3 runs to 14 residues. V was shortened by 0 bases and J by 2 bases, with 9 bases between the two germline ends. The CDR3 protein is CASSVGAGAYEQYF. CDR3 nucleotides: TGTGCCAGCAGCGTAGGCGCAGGGGCCTACGAGCAGTACTTC.

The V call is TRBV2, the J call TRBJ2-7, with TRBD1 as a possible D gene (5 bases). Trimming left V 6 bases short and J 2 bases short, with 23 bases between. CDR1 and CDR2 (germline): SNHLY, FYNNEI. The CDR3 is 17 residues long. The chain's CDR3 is CASRARGSADLTYEQYF. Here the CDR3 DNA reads TGTGCCAGCAGAGCAAGGGGTTCAGCCGATCTCACCTACGAGCAGTACTTC.

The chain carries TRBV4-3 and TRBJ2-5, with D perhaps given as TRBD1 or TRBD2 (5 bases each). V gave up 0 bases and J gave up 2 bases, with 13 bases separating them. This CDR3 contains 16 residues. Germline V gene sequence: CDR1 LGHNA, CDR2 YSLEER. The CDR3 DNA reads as TGCGCCAGCAGCCAAGATTTTCGGGACCTTCAAGAGACCCAGTACTTC. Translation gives CASSQDFRDLQETQYF.

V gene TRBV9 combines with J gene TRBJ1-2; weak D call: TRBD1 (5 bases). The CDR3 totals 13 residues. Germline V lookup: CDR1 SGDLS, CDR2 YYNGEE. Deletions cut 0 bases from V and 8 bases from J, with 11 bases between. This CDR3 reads CASSVGRGGGYTF. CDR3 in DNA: TGTGCCAGCAGCGTAGGAAGGGGAGGCGGCTACACCTTC.

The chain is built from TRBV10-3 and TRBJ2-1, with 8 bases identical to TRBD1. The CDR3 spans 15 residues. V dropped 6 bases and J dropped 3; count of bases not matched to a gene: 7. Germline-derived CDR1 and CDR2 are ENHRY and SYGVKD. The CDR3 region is CAIRTDREVYNEQFF. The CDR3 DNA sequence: TGTGCCATCAGGACGGACAGGGAGGTCTACAATGAGCAGTTCTTC.

In nucleotides, the CDR3 is TGCAGCGTTGTAAAAGGGCACACTGAAGCTTTCTTT. Encoded protein: CSVVKGHTEAFF. The chain employs TRBV29-1 and TRBJ1-1; D gene ambiguous. Germline V CDR1 and CDR2: SQVTM, ANQGSEA. Trimming removed 4 bases at V and 3 bases at J, with 9 bases between. This CDR3 contains 12 residues.

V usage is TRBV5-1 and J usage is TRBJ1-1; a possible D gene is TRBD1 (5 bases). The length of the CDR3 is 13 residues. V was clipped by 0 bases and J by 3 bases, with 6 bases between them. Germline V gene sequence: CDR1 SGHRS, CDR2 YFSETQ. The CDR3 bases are TGCGCCAGCAGCTTGGAACAGGACACTGAAGCTTTCTTT. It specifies CASSLEQDTEAFF. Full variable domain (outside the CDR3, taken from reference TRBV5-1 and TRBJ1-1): KAGVTQTPRYLIKTRGQQVTLSCSPISGHRSVSWYQQTPGQGLQFLFEYFSETQRNKGNFPGRFSGRQFSNSRSEMNVSTLELGDSALYLCASSLEQDTEAFFGQGTRLTVV.

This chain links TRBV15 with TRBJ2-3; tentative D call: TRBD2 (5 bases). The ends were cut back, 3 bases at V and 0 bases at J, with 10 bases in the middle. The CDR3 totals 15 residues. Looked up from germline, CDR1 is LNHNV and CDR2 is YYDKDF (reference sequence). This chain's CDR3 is CATSRSGSSTDTQYF. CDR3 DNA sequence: TGTGCCACCAGCAGGTCGGGGTCTAGCACAGATACGCAGTATTTT.

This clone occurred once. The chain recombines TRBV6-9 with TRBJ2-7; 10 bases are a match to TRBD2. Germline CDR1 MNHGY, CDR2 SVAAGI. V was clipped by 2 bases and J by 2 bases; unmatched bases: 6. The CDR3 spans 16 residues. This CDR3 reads CASSYLGTSGTYEQYF. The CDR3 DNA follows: TGTGCCAGCAGTTATCTTGGCACTAGCGGGACCTACGAGCAGTACTTC.

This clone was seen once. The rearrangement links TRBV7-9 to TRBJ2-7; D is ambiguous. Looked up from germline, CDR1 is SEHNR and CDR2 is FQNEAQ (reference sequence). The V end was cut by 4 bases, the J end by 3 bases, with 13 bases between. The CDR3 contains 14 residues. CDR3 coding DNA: TGTGCCAGCAGCTCGGATCCCCGTTTCTACGAGCAGTACTTC. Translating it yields CASSSDPRFYEQYF. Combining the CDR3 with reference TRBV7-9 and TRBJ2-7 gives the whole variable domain DTGVSQNPRHKITKRGQNVTFRCDPISEHNRLYWYRQTLGQGPEFLTYFQNEAQLEKSRLLSDRFSAERPKGSFSTLEIQRTEQGDSAMYLCASSSDPRFYEQYFGPGTRLTVT.

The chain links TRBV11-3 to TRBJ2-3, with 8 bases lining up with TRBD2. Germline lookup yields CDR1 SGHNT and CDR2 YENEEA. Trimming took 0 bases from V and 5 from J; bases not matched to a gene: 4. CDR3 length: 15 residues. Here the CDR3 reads CASSLERAGVDTQYF. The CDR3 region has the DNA TGTGCCAGCAGCTTAGAACGAGCGGGAGTAGATACGCAGTATTTT.

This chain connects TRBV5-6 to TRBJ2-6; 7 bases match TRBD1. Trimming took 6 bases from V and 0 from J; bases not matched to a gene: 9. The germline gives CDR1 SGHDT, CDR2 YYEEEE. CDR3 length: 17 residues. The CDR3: CASTTDRASSGANVLTF. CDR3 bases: TGTGCCAGCACCACCGACAGGGCCAGCTCTGGGGCCAACGTCCTGACTTTC.

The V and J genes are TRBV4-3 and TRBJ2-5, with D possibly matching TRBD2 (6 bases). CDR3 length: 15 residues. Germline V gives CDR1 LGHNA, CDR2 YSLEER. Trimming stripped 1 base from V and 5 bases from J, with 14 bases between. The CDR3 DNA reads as TGCGCCAGCAGCCAAGCCGCGGGGAGAATGGAGACCCAGTACTTC. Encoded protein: CASSQAAGRMETQYF.

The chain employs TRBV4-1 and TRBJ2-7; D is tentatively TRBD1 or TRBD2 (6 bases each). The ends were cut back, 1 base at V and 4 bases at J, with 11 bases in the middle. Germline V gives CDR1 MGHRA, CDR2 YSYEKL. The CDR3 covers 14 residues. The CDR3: CASSQAWRGYEQYF. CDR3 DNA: TGCGCCAGCAGCCAAGCTTGGAGGGGGTACGAGCAGTACTTC.

CDR3 protein: CASSARQWGLSILTDTQYF. As DNA, the CDR3 is TGTGCCAGCAGCGCGCGACAGTGGGGTCTTTCTATACTTACAGATACGCAGTATTTT. The chain links TRBV5-6 to TRBJ2-3, with a weak D call TRBD1 (5 bases). V lost 4 bases and J 3 bases, leaving 27 bases between the germline ends. The V gene's germline CDR1 is SGHDT and CDR2 YYEEEE. CDR3 size: 19 residues.

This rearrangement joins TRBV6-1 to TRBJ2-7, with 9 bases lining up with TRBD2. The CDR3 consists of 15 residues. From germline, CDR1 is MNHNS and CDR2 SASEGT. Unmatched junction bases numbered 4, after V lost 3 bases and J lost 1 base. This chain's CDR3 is CASSDSGSGSYEQYF. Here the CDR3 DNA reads TGTGCCAGCAGTGATAGCGGGAGTGGGTCCTACGAGCAGTACTTC.